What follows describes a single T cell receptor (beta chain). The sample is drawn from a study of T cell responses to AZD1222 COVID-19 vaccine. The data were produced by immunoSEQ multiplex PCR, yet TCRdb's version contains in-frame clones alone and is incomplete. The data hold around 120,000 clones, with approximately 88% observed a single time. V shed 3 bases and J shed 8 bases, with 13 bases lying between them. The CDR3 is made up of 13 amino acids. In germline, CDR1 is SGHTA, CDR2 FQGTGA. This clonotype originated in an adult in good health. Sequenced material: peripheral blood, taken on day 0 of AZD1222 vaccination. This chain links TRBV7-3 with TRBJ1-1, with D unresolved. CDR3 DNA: TGTGCCAGCAGCTTTATGGGGTCTCCGGAAGCTTTCTTT. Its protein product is CASSFMGSPEAFF.